A selection of T cell receptor beta chains follows, all from one sample in a study of blood T cell repertoires in COVID-19. Assay used: immunoSEQ multiplex PCR; TCRdb lists only in-frame clones, some missing. The data show approximately 300,000 clones, with more than 70% seen just once and about 1.2% held by the top ten. Sequencing input: peripheral blood. The receptors were sampled from a woman in her forties or fifties with acute or convalescent COVID-19. Each CDR3 is given with its conserved first and last residue. A D gene is named only where the DNA matches it firmly. Size tells how often a clone was seen (once, few, many) or the class of an expanded clone, and some rows leave it out.

len	j_gene	d_gene	abundance	v_gene	CDR3aa	CDR3nt
14	TRBJ2-2	NA	NA	TRBV3-1/TRBV3-2	CASSPTGFTGELFF	TGTGCCAGCAGTCCCACAGGGTTCACCGGGGAGCTGTTTTTT
16	TRBJ2-1	NA	NA	TRBV5-1	CASSLEGQGALDEQFF	TGCGCCAGCAGCTTGGAGGGGCAGGGTGCGTTGGATGAGCAGTTCTTC
14	TRBJ1-6	NA	NA	TRBV27	CASSLGGPGSPLHF	TGTGCCAGCAGTTTAGGAGGGCCCGGTTCACCCCTCCACTTT
16	TRBJ1-1	TRBD1	NA	TRBV19	CASSIARTGSNTEAFF	TGTGCCAGTAGTATAGCCCGGACAGGGTCGAACACTGAAGCTTTCTTT
13	TRBJ1-2	NA	NA	TRBV6-5	CASSLRVNYGYTF	TGTGCCAGCAGTCTCAGGGTTAACTATGGCTACACCTTC
16	TRBJ1-5	NA	NA	TRBV4-1	CASSQERGIRNQPQHF	TGCGCCAGCAGCCAAGAGAGGGGGATTCGCAATCAGCCCCAGCATTTT
14	TRBJ2-3	NA	once	TRBV2	CASRKGGGSDTQYF	TGTGCCAGCAGGAAAGGCGGAGGGTCAGATACGCAGTATTTT
17	TRBJ2-5	TRBD2	NA	TRBV7-9	CASSLGTSGGRKETQYF	TGTGCCAGCAGCCTAGGGACTAGCGGGGGCAGAAAAGAGACCCAGTACTTC
13	TRBJ1-2	TRBD1	once	TRBV27	CASSFRGNYGYTF	TGTGCCAGCAGTTTCAGGGGGAACTATGGCTACACCTTC
15	TRBJ1-6	TRBD1	NA	TRBV9	CASSARDRANSPLHF	TGTGCCAGCAGCGCCCGGGACAGGGCTAATTCACCCCTCCACTTT
14	TRBJ2-3	NA	NA	TRBV5-1	CASSSFSSADTQYF	TGCGCCAGCAGCTCCTTTTCTAGCGCAGATACGCAGTATTTT
15	TRBJ1-5	NA	NA	TRBV2	CASGEQGSGNQPQHF	TGTGCCAGCGGTGAACAGGGTAGTGGCAATCAGCCCCAGCATTTT
15	TRBJ1-1	TRBD1	NA	TRBV19	CASSIGSGQGAEAFF	TGTGCCAGTAGTATTGGGTCCGGACAGGGGGCTGAAGCTTTCTTT
15	TRBJ2-2	TRBD1	NA	TRBV18	CASSQTGENTGELFF	TGTGCCAGCTCACAGACAGGGGAAAACACCGGGGAGCTGTTTTTT
13	TRBJ2-7	NA	NA	TRBV6-5	CASRRTEPYEQYF	TGTGCCAGCAGACGGACAGAGCCCTACGAGCAGTACTTC
14	TRBJ1-3	TRBD1	NA	TRBV6-1	CASVRTGSGNTIYF	TGTGCCAGCGTACGGACAGGCTCTGGAAACACCATATATTTT
15	TRBJ2-5	NA	NA	TRBV24-1	CATSEVGGIEETQYF	TGTGCCACCAGTGAGGTCGGGGGAATAGAAGAGACCCAGTACTTC
14	TRBJ1-2	NA	NA	TRBV19	CASSGQGKHYGYTF	TGTGCCAGTAGTGGCCAGGGCAAGCACTATGGCTACACCTTC
16	TRBJ2-1	NA	NA	TRBV5-1	CASKASGTLSYNEQFF	TGCGCCAGCAAGGCTTCTGGGACTCTCTCCTACAATGAGCAGTTCTTC
15	TRBJ2-1	TRBD1	NA	TRBV19	CATTAPGQAFGEQFF	TGTGCCACGACCGCCCCGGGACAGGCCTTTGGTGAGCAGTTCTTC
16	TRBJ2-5	NA	NA	TRBV10-1	CASSEFGGPSKLAQYF	TGCGCCAGCAGTGAGTTCGGGGGGCCCTCGAAGTTGGCCCAGTACTTC
16	TRBJ2-3	TRBD2	NA	TRBV13	CASSLNSGGARDTQYF	TGTGCCAGCAGCTTAAATAGCGGGGGGGCCAGAGATACGCAGTATTTT
16	TRBJ2-2	NA	NA	TRBV21-1	CASSKAPAGDTGELFF	TGTGCCAGCAGCAAAGCCCCGGCGGGGGACACCGGGGAGCTGTTTTTT
15	TRBJ1-5	TRBD1	NA	TRBV5-6	CASSLGQGADQPQHF	TGTGCCAGCAGCTTAGGGCAGGGGGCAGATCAGCCCCAGCATTTT
15	TRBJ1-1	TRBD1	NA	TRBV19	CASSPQGQGATEAFF	TGTGCCAGTAGTCCGCAAGGACAGGGGGCCACTGAAGCTTTCTTT
14	TRBJ2-7	NA	NA	TRBV7-2	CASSLVRTTYEQYF	TGTGCCAGCAGCTTAGTGCGGACAACCTACGAGCAGTACTTC